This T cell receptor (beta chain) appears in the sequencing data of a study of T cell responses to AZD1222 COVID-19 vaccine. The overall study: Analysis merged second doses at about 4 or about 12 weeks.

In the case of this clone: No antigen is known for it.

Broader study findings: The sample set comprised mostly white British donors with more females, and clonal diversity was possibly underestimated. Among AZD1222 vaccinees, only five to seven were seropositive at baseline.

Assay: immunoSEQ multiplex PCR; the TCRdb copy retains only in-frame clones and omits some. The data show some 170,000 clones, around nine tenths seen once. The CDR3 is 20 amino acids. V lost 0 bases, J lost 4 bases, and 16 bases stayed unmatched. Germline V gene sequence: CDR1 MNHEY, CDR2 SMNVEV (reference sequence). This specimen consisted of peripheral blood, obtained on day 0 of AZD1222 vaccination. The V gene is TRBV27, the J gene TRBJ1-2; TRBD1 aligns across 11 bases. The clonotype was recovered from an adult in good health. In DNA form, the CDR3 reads TGTGCCAGCAGTTTATCCGTTGTAGGCCGGGACAGGGGGAGAGCCTATGGCTACACCTTC. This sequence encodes CASSLSVVGRDRGRAYGYTF.